These 13 T cell receptor beta chains share one sample of origin, sequenced in a study of neoadjuvant nivolumab and ipilimumab in lung cancer. TCRdb's table, derived via immunoSEQ multiplex PCR, lists solely in-frame clones and lacks some. The sample shows about 38,000 clones, nearly 90% of them seen only once. The sequenced sample was peripheral blood, obtained before neoadjuvant nivolumab, alone or with ipilimumab. These receptors came from an adult with non-small cell lung cancer.

CDR3 DNA: TGTGCCAGTAGCGGATTCAATGTATGGGGCCTCTACGAGCAGTACTTC. Encoded protein: CASSGFNVWGLYEQYF. The rearrangement uses TRBV19 and TRBJ2-7; perhaps TRBD1 as D (5 bases). Between the trimmed V and J ends, which lost 6 bases and 3 bases, there was a span of 21 bases. CDR1 and CDR2 (germline): LNHDA, SQIVND (reference sequence). This CDR3 has 16 amino acids. Variable domain in full (rest from reference TRBV19 and TRBJ2-7): DGGITQSPKYLFRKEGQNVTLSCEQNLNHDAMYWYRQDPGQGLRLIYYSQIVNDFQKGDIAEGYSVSREKKESFPLTVTSAQKNPTAFYLCASSGFNVWGLYEQYFGPGTRLTVT.

The J gene is TRBJ1-1, the V gene TRBV25-1, with 10 bases aligning to TRBD1. The germline CDR1 and CDR2 sequences are MGHDK and SYGVNS. CDR3 length: 14 amino acids. Trimming at V came to 7 bases and at J to 1 base, leaving 3 bases not matched to a gene. This CDR3 is CASKRTGGNTEAFF. CDR3 DNA: TGTGCCAGCAAGAGGACAGGGGGGAACACTGAAGCTTTCTTT.

CDR3 sequence reads: CAWDRGEKLFF. CDR3 DNA sequence: TGTGCCTGGGACAGAGGGGAAAAACTGTTTTTT. The genes are TRBV30 and TRBJ1-4, with a tentative D call TRBD1 (5 bases). Germline V gene data show CDR1 as GTSNPN and CDR2 as SVGIG (reference sequence). V lost 5 bases, J lost 8 bases, and 9 bases lay in between. The CDR3 is 11 amino acids.

The rearrangement links TRBV6-5 to TRBJ2-1; 10 bases fit TRBD1. The CDR3 contains 15 residues. Per germline, CDR1 MNHEY and CDR2 SVGAGI. The J segment lost 5 bases and the V segment lost 8 bases, leaving 9 bases of the junction unmatched. CDR3 nucleotide sequence: TGTGCCAGCGGTCAGAGACAGGGGGCCCACAATGAGCAGTTCTTC. Translated: CASGQRQGAHNEQFF.

This clone appeared a single time. The rearrangement uses TRBV6-5 and TRBJ1-2, with D hard to call. CDR1 is MNHEY, CDR2 SVGAGI, per germline. This CDR3 comprises 13 residues. V lost 7 bases and J lost 8, with 17 bases in between. CDR3 in DNA: TGTGCCAGCAAAGGTTCCGGGATTCGGGGCTACACCTTC. Translating gives CASKGSGIRGYTF.

This chain connects TRBV7-7 to TRBJ2-1, with 13 bases that match TRBD2. The germline V gene encodes CDR1 SSHAT and CDR2 FNYEAQ (reference sequence). The length of the CDR3 is 17 residues. The ends lost 5 bases at V and 9 bases at J; junction bases unmatched: 13. The CDR3 here is CASSLATGLAGTFEQFF. CDR3 sequence (DNA): TGTGCCAGCAGCCTGGCCACGGGACTAGCGGGGACCTTTGAGCAGTTCTTC.

The CDR3 coding sequence is TGTGCCAGCAGCTTGACTAGCGGGAGTTACGAGCAGTACTTC. Its translation is CASSLTSGSYEQYF. The V and J genes are TRBV5-4 and TRBJ2-7, with 11 bases identical to TRBD2. The CDR3 totals 14 residues. CDR1 is SGHNT, CDR2 YYREEE, per germline (reference sequence). Trimming cost V 1 base and J 4 bases; bases outside gene matches: 1.

The chain employs TRBV7-2 and TRBJ1-5, with a weak D call TRBD1 (5 bases). The CDR3 has 15 residues. V lost 1 base to trimming and J lost 7 bases, with 14 bases between them. Germline V gene data show CDR1 as SGHTA and CDR2 as FQGNSA. This CDR3 is CASSLGAQGLQPQHF. DNA for the CDR3: TGTGCCAGCAGCTTAGGAGCGCAGGGCCTACAGCCCCAGCATTTT.

The chain is built from TRBV18 and TRBJ2-1; perhaps TRBD2 as D (5 bases). Germline V CDR1 and CDR2: KGHSH, LQKENI. Trimming shortened V by 2 bases and J by 7 bases, and 30 bases separated the two germline ends. The length of the CDR3 is 20 residues. In nucleotides, the CDR3 is TGTGCCAGCTCACCATTTTTTTCGTTAGAAGGGCCGTTAGGCGGGAATGAGCAGTTCTTC. As protein: CASSPFFSLEGPLGGNEQFF. The full variable domain, rest sourced from reference TRBV18 and TRBJ2-1, is NAGVMQNPRHLVRRRGQEARLRCSPMKGHSHVYWYRQLPEEGLKFMVYLQKENIIDESGMPKERFSAEFPKEGPSILRIQQVVRGDSAAYFCASSPFFSLEGPLGGNEQFFGPGTRLTVL.

The chain links TRBV19 to TRBJ2-1, with 8 bases aligning to TRBD1. The germline V gene encodes CDR1 LNHDA and CDR2 SQIVND (reference sequence). V lost 8 bases to trimming and J lost 6 bases; unmatched junction nucleotides: 3. This CDR3 comprises 12 residues. The CDR3 is CASGGTGNEQFF. The CDR3 DNA sequence: TGTGCCAGTGGGGGGACAGGCAATGAGCAGTTCTTC.

The chain couples TRBV7-6 to TRBJ2-1; 7 nucleotides align to TRBD2. The CDR3 has 19 residues. Germline V gene lookup returns CDR1 SGHVS and CDR2 FNYEAQ. The V gene end was trimmed by 3 bases and the J gene end by 1 base; junction bases not matched to a gene: 15. This CDR3 reads CASSFWRELSAVSYNEQFF. The CDR3 DNA reads as TGTGCCAGCAGCTTCTGGCGGGAGTTAAGTGCGGTATCCTACAATGAGCAGTTCTTC.

The chain carries TRBV30 and TRBJ2-1, with TRBD2 matching 12 bases. V shed 1 base and J 9 bases; nucleotides not matched to a gene: 4. This CDR3 contains 14 residues. Germline-derived CDR1 and CDR2 are GTSNPN and SVGIG (reference sequence). CDR3 loop: CAWSATSGSFEQFF. The CDR3, as DNA: TGTGCCTGGAGTGCGACTAGCGGGAGTTTTGAGCAGTTCTTC.

This chain joins TRBV18 and TRBJ2-2, with D hard to call. Between the trimmed V and J ends, which lost 1 base and 3 bases, there was a span of 12 bases. CDR3 length: 16 residues. Germline values: CDR1 KGHSH, CDR2 LQKENI. CDR3 amino acids: CASSPLPVGDTGELFF. CDR3 coding DNA: TGTGCCAGCTCACCACTGCCGGTTGGGGACACCGGGGAGCTGTTTTTT.